The rows below give T cell receptor beta chains drawn from one sample of a study of CD8 T cells in Susac syndrome. One entry per CDR3 protein, called by TCRdb with MiXCR from the immunoSEQ multiplex PCR reads. The sample contains around 300,000 distinct CDR3 sequences, 70% to 90% of which appear only once. Sequenced material: CD8+ T cells from PBMCs. These receptors were obtained from a human donor with multiple sclerosis. Both conserved end residues are part of each CDR3. The D gene is left open where the match is weak. Size values are once, few and many counts, or a class for expanded clones, and some rows have none.

CDR3nt,CDR3aa,v_gene,abundance,j_gene,d_gene
TGTGCCAGCAGCCAAGCACGCGCAACTGCAACTAATGAAAAACTGTTTTTT,CASSQARATATNEKLFF,TRBV14,.,TRBJ1-4,.
TGCGCCAGCAGCCCTGCTCGAGGGGGACAGCGAACTAACTATGGCTACACCTTC,CASSPARGGQRTNYGYTF,TRBV4-3,.,TRBJ1-2,TRBD1
TGTGCCAGTAGCCTCGGGACTGCCTCTGGAAACACCATATATTTT,CASSLGTASGNTIYF,TRBV19,.,TRBJ1-3,.
TGTGCCAGCAGACCGACCGGGAACAGGGGGAAGACCCAGTACTTC,CASRPTGNRGKTQYF,TRBV28,.,TRBJ2-5,TRBD1
TGTGCCAGTAGCATGGGGGTGAGTGGGAGCACCGGGGAGCTGTTTTTT,CASSMGVSGSTGELFF,TRBV19,.,TRBJ2-2,.
TGTGCCAGCAGTTACCTGACACCGACGGGCAGCAATCAGCCCCAGCATTTT,CASSYLTPTGSNQPQHF,TRBV28,.,TRBJ1-5,.
TGTGCCAGCAGCTCCCGGGACGGATATTACAATGAGCAGTTCTTC,CASSSRDGYYNEQFF,TRBV28,.,TRBJ2-1,.
TGCAGTGCTAGTAAATGGCACACGAGAGAGGGTAATTCACCCCTCCACTTT,CSASKWHTREGNSPLHF,TRBV20-1,.,TRBJ1-6,.
TGCAGTGCTAGGTCGACTAGCGGGGCGGGGAGGTACGAGCAGTACTTC,CSARSTSGAGRYEQYF,TRBV20-1,.,TRBJ2-7,TRBD2
TGTGCCAGCAGCCCCCGGACAGGGGATACTTTATGGACTGAAGCTTTCTTT,CASSPRTGDTLWTEAFF,TRBV7-9,.,TRBJ1-1,TRBD1
TGTGCCAGCAGTGACCCGGGACTAGCAGGGTACGAGCAGTACTTC,CASSDPGLAGYEQYF,TRBV25-1,.,TRBJ2-7,TRBD2
TGTGCCAGCAGTCGCCCCGTGCACCTCCCCCTCTACGAGCAGTACTTC,CASSRPVHLPLYEQYF,TRBV28,.,TRBJ2-7,.
TGTGCCAGTACGGCGGGCAGGGAGAGTGGCTACACCTTC,CASTAGRESGYTF,TRBV19,.,TRBJ1-2,.
TGCGCCAGCAGCCGCATCCTAGACGCGGCTAGCGGCCTGTACAATGAGCAGTTCTTC,CASSRILDAASGLYNEQFF,TRBV4-3,.,TRBJ2-1,TRBD2
TGTGCCACCAGCAGCAGCCGGATGAACACTGAAGCTTTCTTT,CATSSSRMNTEAFF,TRBV15,once,TRBJ1-1,.
TGCAGGGATGATAGGGCGGAAGCTTTCTTT,CRDDRAEAFF,TRBV20-1,.,TRBJ1-1,.
TGTGCCAGCACTTTAGCGGGAGGTCTACAAGAGACCCAGTACTTC,CASTLAGGLQETQYF,TRBV6-5,.,TRBJ2-5,TRBD2
TGTTCCGCCGGGCTAGCGGGAGGTTGGGAGCAGTACTTC,CSAGLAGGWEQYF,TRBV27,.,TRBJ2-7,TRBD2
TGTGCCAGCAGCTTAGGCCCCGCCGTCGACAGGTTGGGGTGGTATGGCTACACCTTC,CASSLGPAVDRLGWYGYTF,TRBV7-8,.,TRBJ1-2,.
TGTGCCAGCAACCTCGGGCGCCCCCAGCGGGCCTACGAGCAGTACTTC,CASNLGRPQRAYEQYF,TRBV12-3/TRBV12-4,.,TRBJ2-7,.
TGCGCCAGCAGCCAAGAAGGGGGCAGTGAGCAGTTCTTC,CASSQEGGSEQFF,TRBV4-3,.,TRBJ2-1,TRBD1
TGTGCCAGCAGTTTAGGAGGGGCCCCCCCTAACACTGAAGCTTTCTTT,CASSLGGAPPNTEAFF,TRBV27,.,TRBJ1-1,.
TGTGCCAGCACTTCGGGGGGCAACGCCCACAATGAGCAGTTCTTC,CASTSGGNAHNEQFF,TRBV9,.,TRBJ2-1,.
TGTGCCACCACCCCAAAGTCAGGGGATAATGAAAAACTGTTTTTT,CATTPKSGDNEKLFF,TRBV15,once,TRBJ1-4,.
TGTGCCAGCAGCGTAACAGGGGACCTCTACGAGCAGTACTTC,CASSVTGDLYEQYF,TRBV2,once,TRBJ2-7,TRBD1
TGTGCCTGGAGCGCGACGGGGGCAGGCCTAGAAGAGACCCAGTACTTC,CAWSATGAGLEETQYF,TRBV30,.,TRBJ2-5,.
TGTGCCAGCAGCTTCCCTCCCTTAGCGGGATTAGCCAAAAACATTCAGTACTTC,CASSFPPLAGLAKNIQYF,TRBV11-2,.,TRBJ2-4,TRBD2
TGTGCCAGCAGTTCTGTAGAGACAAAAGAGACCCAGTACTTC,CASSSVETKETQYF,TRBV27,.,TRBJ2-5,.
TGTGCTAGTGGTTCCGGCACCGGGGAGCTGTTTTTT,CASGSGTGELFF,TRBV12-5,.,TRBJ2-2,.
TGCGCCAGCAGCCAAGAACAGGGGCTTAGTCAGCCCCAGCATTTT,CASSQEQGLSQPQHF,TRBV4-3,.,TRBJ1-5,TRBD1
TGTGCCAGCAGAGGGACAGGGAACACTGAAGCTTTCTTT,CASRGTGNTEAFF,TRBV2,.,TRBJ1-1,TRBD1
TGCAGTGAAGAGCGGGAGGACCTAAATGAGCAGTTCTTC,CSEEREDLNEQFF,TRBV20-1,.,TRBJ2-1,TRBD2
TGTGCCAGCAGCTTAGAAGGGGGCTGGAGGGAGGGCCGACATGAGCAGTTCTTC,CASSLEGGWREGRHEQFF,TRBV7-9,.,TRBJ2-1,.
TGCGCCAGCAGCCAAGTCCTAGCGGACTCCTACGAGCAGTACTTC,CASSQVLADSYEQYF,TRBV4-3,.,TRBJ2-7,TRBD2
TGCAGTGCCTTTCCCCCGGGGGGGGCTGAAGCTTTCTTT,CSAFPPGGAEAFF,TRBV20-1,.,TRBJ1-1,.
TGTGCCAGCAGCCAAGATCGGACTAGCGGGACCCAAGAGACCCAGTACTTC,CASSQDRTSGTQETQYF,TRBV14,.,TRBJ2-5,TRBD2
TGTGCCAGCAGCTTACTTGGGGCGGCTGAAGCTTTCTTT,CASSLLGAAEAFF,TRBV13,.,TRBJ1-1,.
TGTGCCAGCAGTTACGGAAGGCGCAAGTTGACCGAGCAGTACTTC,CASSYGRRKLTEQYF,TRBV6-2/TRBV6-3,.,TRBJ2-7,.
TGTGCCAGCACGGTCGGGGCCAGCTCCTACAATGAGCAGTTCTTC,CASTVGASSYNEQFF,TRBV27,.,TRBJ2-1,.
TGTGCCAGCAGTTCGGGGGCCGCGACTCGAAGCTCCTATAATTCACCCCTCCACTTT,CASSSGAATRSSYNSPLHF,TRBV6-5,.,TRBJ1-6,.
TGTGCCAGCGGTGAACAGGGAGGCTATGGCTACACCTTC,CASGEQGGYGYTF,TRBV27,.,TRBJ1-2,.
TGTGCCAGCAGCCCCGGCCCCGGGGGGTCCCACTACGAGCAGTACTTC,CASSPGPGGSHYEQYF,TRBV11-2,.,TRBJ2-7,TRBD2
TGTGCCAGCAGCCACCCACCACAGGGAGGCGAGGAGACCCAGTACTTC,CASSHPPQGGEETQYF,TRBV3-1,.,TRBJ2-5,.
TGTGCCTGGTCTATAAGAGATACGCAGTATTTT,CAWSIRDTQYF,TRBV30,.,TRBJ2-3,.
TGTGCCAGCAGCCTAGACAGGGAAGGCTCCTACAATGAGCAGTTCTTC,CASSLDREGSYNEQFF,TRBV5-6,once,TRBJ2-1,TRBD1
TGTGCCACCAGCACACGGGGGAACACAGATACGCAGTATTTT,CATSTRGNTDTQYF,TRBV15,.,TRBJ2-3,.
TGTGCCAGCTCACCGGGACAGCCTTCAGATACGCAGTATTTT,CASSPGQPSDTQYF,TRBV18,.,TRBJ2-3,TRBD1
TGTGCCAGCAGCCCCGGACTGAGTTACTACGAGCAGTACTTC,CASSPGLSYYEQYF,TRBV7-9,.,TRBJ2-7,.
TGTGCCAGCAGTTCGACAGGGGCGAGGAATCAGCCCCAGCATTTT,CASSSTGARNQPQHF,TRBV27,.,TRBJ1-5,TRBD1
TGTGCCAGCAGTTTAGAGGGGGGCACTGAAGCTTTCTTT,CASSLEGGTEAFF,TRBV27,few,TRBJ1-1,.
TGTGCCAGCAGTTACCCCTTGGGCGGGAGTACCTTTCACAATGAGCAGTTCTTC,CASSYPLGGSTFHNEQFF,TRBV6-2/TRBV6-3,once,TRBJ2-1,TRBD2
TGCGCCAGCAGCCAAGACGATGGTGGGCTTCGGTATGGCTACACCTTC,CASSQDDGGLRYGYTF,TRBV4-3,.,TRBJ1-2,.
TGCGCCAGCAGCCAGGTGGCAAGCAGTGCGATGGGCGGCTACACCTTC,CASSQVASSAMGGYTF,TRBV4-1,once,TRBJ1-2,.
TGTGCCAGCAGCCAAGATCTTGGGACAGGATATTACAATGAGCAGTTCTTC,CASSQDLGTGYYNEQFF,TRBV14,.,TRBJ2-1,TRBD1
TGTGCCAGCAGTTACGACAGGGGCGCCTTCTACGAGCAGTACTTC,CASSYDRGAFYEQYF,TRBV27,.,TRBJ2-7,TRBD1
TGCAGTGCTAGAGGGACTAGCGGGGGTCTCTTGAGTTACAATGAGCAGTTCTTC,CSARGTSGGLLSYNEQFF,TRBV20-1,.,TRBJ2-1,TRBD2
TGTGCCAGCAGTTCGACAGGGTGGTTCTACGAGCAGTACTTC,CASSSTGWFYEQYF,TRBV28,.,TRBJ2-7,TRBD1
TGCGCCAGCAGCCAAGTACAGGGGCGTTGGAACGAGCAGTACTTC,CASSQVQGRWNEQYF,TRBV4-1,once,TRBJ2-7,TRBD1
TGCGCCAGCAGTGAGTCGGGGAACCCTTATGGCTACACCTTC,CASSESGNPYGYTF,TRBV10-2,.,TRBJ1-2,.